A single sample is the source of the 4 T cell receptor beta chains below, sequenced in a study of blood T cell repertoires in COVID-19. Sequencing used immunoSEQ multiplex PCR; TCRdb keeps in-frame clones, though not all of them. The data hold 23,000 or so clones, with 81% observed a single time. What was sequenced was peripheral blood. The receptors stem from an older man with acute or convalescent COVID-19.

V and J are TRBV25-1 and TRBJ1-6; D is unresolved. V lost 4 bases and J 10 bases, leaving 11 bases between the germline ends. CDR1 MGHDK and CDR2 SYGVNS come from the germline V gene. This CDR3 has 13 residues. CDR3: CASSGPGESPLHF. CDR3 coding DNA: TGTGCCAGCAGTGGCCCCGGGGAGTCACCCCTCCACTTT.

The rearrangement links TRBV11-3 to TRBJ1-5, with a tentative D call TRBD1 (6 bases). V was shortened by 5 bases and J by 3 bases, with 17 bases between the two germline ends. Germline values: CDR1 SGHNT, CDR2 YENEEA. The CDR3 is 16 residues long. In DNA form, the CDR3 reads TGTGCCAGCAGCCCGCATGGGCACAGGGTCAATCAGCCCCAGCATTTT. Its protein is CASSPHGHRVNQPQHF.

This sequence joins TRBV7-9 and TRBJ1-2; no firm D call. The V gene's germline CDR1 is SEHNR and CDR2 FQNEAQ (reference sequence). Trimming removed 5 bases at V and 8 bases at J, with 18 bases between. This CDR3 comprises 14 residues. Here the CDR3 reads CASSRLQVGRGYTF. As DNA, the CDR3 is TGTGCCAGCAGCCGGCTCCAGGTCGGGAGGGGCTACACCTTC.

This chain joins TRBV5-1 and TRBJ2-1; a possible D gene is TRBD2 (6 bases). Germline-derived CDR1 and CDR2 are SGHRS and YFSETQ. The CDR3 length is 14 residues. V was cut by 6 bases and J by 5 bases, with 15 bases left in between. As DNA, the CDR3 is TGCGCCAGCACCTTAGGAGGGACCCACAATGAGCAGTTCTTC. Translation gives CASTLGGTHNEQFF. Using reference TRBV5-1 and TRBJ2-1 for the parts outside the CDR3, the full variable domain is KAGVTQTPRYLIKTRGQQVTLSCSPISGHRSVSWYQQTPGQGLQFLFEYFSETQRNKGNFPGRFSGRQFSNSRSEMNVSTLELGDSALYLCASTLGGTHNEQFFGPGTRLTVL.